Presented here are 19 T cell receptor beta chains from one specimen sequenced in a study of identifying expanded T cells in peripheral blood. Assay: immunoSEQ multiplex PCR; the TCRdb copy retains only in-frame clones and omits some. The sample holds 90,000 or so clones; approximately 83% are singletons and the top ten take roughly 5.5%. The sample comprised blood. Receptors were obtained from a person aged 18 to 70 in good health.

The chain is built from TRBV7-7 and TRBJ1-5; no reliable D call. Germline-derived CDR1 and CDR2 are SSHAT and FNYEAQ (reference sequence). Trimming pared 3 bases from V and 5 bases from J, leaving 5 bases between. The CDR3 extends over 12 amino acids. In DNA form, the CDR3 reads TGTGCCAGCAGCTTCAGAGATCAGCCCCAGCATTTT. Translation gives CASSFRDQPQHF.

CDR3 in amino acids: CASSTKDGFLNEKLFF. The CDR3 DNA sequence: TGTGCCAGCAGCACAAAGGACGGGTTCCTTAATGAAAAACTGTTTTTT. This chain links TRBV9 with TRBJ1-4; no definite D call. The CDR3 sequence is 16 residues long. The germline CDR1 and CDR2 sequences are SGDLS and YYNGEE. The ends were cut back, 4 bases at V and 4 bases at J, with 17 bases in the middle.

The CDR3 DNA sequence: TGTGCCAGCAGCTTTTGGACAGTAGGTTACAATGAGCAGTTCTTC. Translating gives CASSFWTVGYNEQFF. J is TRBJ2-1 and V is TRBV5-4; a possible D gene is TRBD1 (6 bases). The V end was cut by 2 bases, the J end by 4 bases, with 13 bases between. Germline CDR1 is SGHNT and CDR2 is YYREEE (reference sequence). This CDR3 has 15 residues. The whole variable domain, filled in from reference TRBV5-4 and TRBJ2-1, reads ETGVTQSPTHLIKTRGQQVTLRCSSQSGHNTVSWYQQALGQGPQFIFQYYREEENGRGNFPPRFSGLQFPNYSSELNVNALELDDSALYLCASSFWTVGYNEQFFGPGTRLTVL.

The V and J genes are TRBV11-2 and TRBJ1-5; possible D gene TRBD1, 5 bases. Deletions cut 3 bases from V and 7 bases from J, with 10 bases between. Germline CDR1 and CDR2: SGHAT and FQNNGV. The length of the CDR3 is 13 residues. The chain's CDR3 is CASSLEGKQPQHF. In DNA form, the CDR3 reads TGTGCCAGCAGCTTGGAGGGGAAGCAGCCCCAGCATTTT. Supplemented by reference TRBV11-2 and TRBJ1-5, the full variable domain reads EAGVAQSPRYKIIEKRQSVAFWCNPISGHATLYWYQQILGQGPKLLIQFQNNGVVDDSQLPKDRFSAERLKGVDSTLKIQPAKLEDSAVYLCASSLEGKQPQHFGDGTRLSIL.

The CDR3 DNA reads TGTGCCAGCAGCGGACTAGCGGGGGGTCACACCGGGGAGCTGTTTTTT. As protein: CASSGLAGGHTGELFF. The V gene is TRBV5-4, the J gene TRBJ2-2; 14 nucleotides agree with TRBD2. Germline V CDR1 and CDR2: SGHNT, YYREEE (reference sequence). Trimming cost V 4 bases and J 3 bases; bases outside gene matches: 2. This CDR3 contains 16 residues.

This clone was observed a few times. The rearrangement uses TRBV18 and TRBJ2-7; 7 bases line up with TRBD1. Germline CDR1 is KGHSH and CDR2 is LQKENI. The length of the CDR3 is 14 residues. J gave up 1 base and V 3 bases, and 3 bases lay outside the gene matches. The CDR3 is CASSPGTVSYEQYF. CDR3 nucleotides: TGTGCCAGCTCACCCGGGACAGTTTCCTACGAGCAGTACTTC.

The CDR3 DNA reads TGCGCCAGCAGCCAAGTTCAGGAGGTGAACACTGAAGCTTTCTTT. Protein: CASSQVQEVNTEAFF. This chain links TRBV4-1 with TRBJ1-1; D ambiguous. Germline V gene sequence: CDR1 MGHRA, CDR2 YSYEKL. V lost 1 base, J lost 0 bases, and 9 bases lay in between. The CDR3 is 15 amino acids.

This clone was picked up one time. V gene TRBV7-2 combines with J gene TRBJ2-7; D unresolved. Germline V gene lookup returns CDR1 SGHTA and CDR2 FQGNSA. Trimming stripped 3 bases from V and 0 bases from J, with 9 bases between. There are 14 residues in the CDR3. CDR3 in DNA: TGTGCCAGCAGCTTGGGGTCTCCCTCCTACGAGCAGTACTTC. Its protein product is CASSLGSPSYEQYF.

The V gene is TRBV7-3, the J gene TRBJ2-3; 10 nucleotides agree with TRBD1. With V trimmed by 1 base and J by 6 bases, 7 bases remained unmatched. The germline gives CDR1 SGHTA, CDR2 FQGTGA. The CDR3 extends over 16 amino acids. The chain's CDR3 is CASSLRLTGGADTQYF. As DNA, the CDR3 is TGTGCCAGCAGCTTAAGACTGACAGGGGGCGCGGATACGCAGTATTTT.

This clone has more than one count but fewer than ten. J is TRBJ2-1 and V is TRBV11-3; TRBD2 aligns across 9 bases. The germline gives CDR1 SGHNT, CDR2 YENEEA. Losses at the gene ends were 5 bases for V and 5 bases for J; bases not matched to a gene: 7. This CDR3 spans 15 amino acids. Here the CDR3 DNA reads TGTGCCAGCAGCAAAAGCGGGGGGACCAACAATGAGCAGTTCTTC. Amino acid sequence: CASSKSGGTNNEQFF.

The chain uses TRBV19 and TRBJ2-1; tentative D call: TRBD1 (6 bases). Germline V CDR1 and CDR2: LNHDA, SQIVND (reference sequence). The CDR3 consists of 13 residues. Trimming took 3 bases from V and 8 from J, leaving 11 bases between them. In DNA, the CDR3 is TGTGCCAGTAGTATCCGTTACAGGGATGAGCAGTTCTTC. Protein product: CASSIRYRDEQFF.

The CDR3 sequence: CASSLDSLRGYTF. CDR3 nucleotides: TGTGCCAGCAGCTTGGACAGCCTACGTGGCTACACCTTC. This chain uses TRBV5-4 with TRBJ1-2; no reliable D call. Germline V gene data show CDR1 as SGHNT and CDR2 as YYREEE (reference sequence). Trimming removed 0 bases from V and 7 bases from J, with 10 bases in between. The CDR3 runs 13 residues. Complete variable domain (other parts from reference TRBV5-4 and TRBJ1-2): ETGVTQSPTHLIKTRGQQVTLRCSSQSGHNTVSWYQQALGQGPQFIFQYYREEENGRGNFPPRFSGLQFPNYSSELNVNALELDDSALYLCASSLDSLRGYTFGSGTRLTVV.

The chain uses TRBV29-1 and TRBJ1-1; D ambiguous. Trimming left V 4 bases short and J 7 bases short, with 10 bases between. This CDR3 has 11 residues. Germline CDR1 reads SQVTM; CDR2 reads ANQGSEA. CDR3 in DNA: TGCAGCGTTGTTACCGTCCTTGAAGCTTTCTTT. Protein sequence: CSVVTVLEAFF.

V and J are TRBV27 and TRBJ2-7, with D possibly matching TRBD2 (5 bases). The CDR3 covers 13 residues. V was trimmed by 6 bases and J by 7 bases, leaving 16 bases between them. Germline V gene data show CDR1 as MNHEY and CDR2 as SMNVEV (reference sequence). This CDR3 is CASRGRTLGEQYF. The CDR3 region has the DNA TGTGCCAGCAGGGGGAGAACCCTGGGGGAGCAGTACTTC.

This chain uses TRBV11-3 with TRBJ1-1; the D is unclear. CDR1 and CDR2 (germline): SGHNT, YENEEA. The CDR3 is 13 residues long. V lost 2 bases, J lost 1 base, and 5 bases lay in between. The CDR3, as DNA: TGTGCCAGCAGCTTATCGGAGAACACTGAAGCTTTCTTT. This gives the protein CASSLSENTEAFF.

This chain links TRBV2 with TRBJ2-3; 11 bases line up with TRBD2. This CDR3 comprises 19 residues. CDR1 is SNHLY, CDR2 FYNNEI, per germline. V lost 0 bases and J lost 2; bases outside the gene matches: 10. The CDR3, as DNA: TGTGCCAGCAGTGAAGCGCTTCGCCCGGGACTAGCGGACACAGATACGCAGTATTTT. Protein sequence: CASSEALRPGLADTDTQYF.

The chain combines TRBV7-2 with TRBJ1-6; the match to TRBD1 covers 8 bases. J lost 9 bases, V lost 5 bases, and 9 bases had no gene match. The CDR3 has 15 amino acids. Germline V CDR1 and CDR2: SGHTA, FQGNSA. CDR3 sequence (DNA): TGTGCCAGCAGCCCTTCACTTGGGACAGGTTCACCCCTCCACTTT. Protein sequence: CASSPSLGTGSPLHF.

This clone was recorded only once. The chain couples TRBV18 to TRBJ2-7, with TRBD1 identical over 9 bases. V lost 2 bases, J lost 6 bases, and 14 bases stayed unmatched. CDR1 and CDR2 (germline): KGHSH, LQKENI. The CDR3 consists of 17 residues. CDR3: CASSPGISGTGLFEQYF. The CDR3 region has the DNA TGTGCCAGCTCACCAGGAATCTCCGGGACAGGGCTGTTCGAGCAGTACTTC.

The CDR3 protein is CASSPPRGVVHNEQFF. In nucleotides, the CDR3 is TGTGCCAGCAGCCCACCACGGGGGGTAGTCCACAATGAGCAGTTCTTC. The chain recombines TRBV11-3 with TRBJ2-1; 7 bases map to TRBD2. CDR1 and CDR2 (germline): SGHNT, YENEEA. J gave up 5 bases and V 5 bases, and 12 bases lay outside the gene matches. The CDR3 extends over 16 amino acids. The entire variable domain, with the rest obtained from reference TRBV11-3 and TRBJ2-1, is as follows: EAGVVQSPRYKIIEKKQPVAFWCNPISGHNTLYWYLQNLGQGPELLIRYENEEAVDDSQLPKDRFSAERLKGVDSTLKIQPAELGDSAVYLCASSPPRGVVHNEQFFGPGTRLTVL.